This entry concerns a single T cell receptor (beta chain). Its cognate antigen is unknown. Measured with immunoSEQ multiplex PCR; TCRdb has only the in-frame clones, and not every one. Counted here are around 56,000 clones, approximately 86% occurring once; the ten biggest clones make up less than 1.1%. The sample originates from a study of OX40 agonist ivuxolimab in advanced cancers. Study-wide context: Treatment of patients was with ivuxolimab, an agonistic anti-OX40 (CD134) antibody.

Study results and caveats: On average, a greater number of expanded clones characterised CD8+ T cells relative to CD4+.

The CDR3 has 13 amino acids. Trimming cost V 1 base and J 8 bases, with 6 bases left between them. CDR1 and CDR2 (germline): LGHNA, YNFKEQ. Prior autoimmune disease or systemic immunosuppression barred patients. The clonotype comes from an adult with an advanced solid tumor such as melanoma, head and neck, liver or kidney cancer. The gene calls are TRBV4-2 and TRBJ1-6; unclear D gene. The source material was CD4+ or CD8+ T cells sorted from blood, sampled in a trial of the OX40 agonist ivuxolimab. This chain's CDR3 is CASSQGGDSPLHF. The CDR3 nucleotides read TGTGCCAGCAGCCAAGGAGGAGATTCACCCCTCCACTTT.